What follows describes a single TCR beta chain. Its antigen is as yet unknown. TCRdb's table, derived via immunoSEQ multiplex PCR, lists solely in-frame clones and lacks some. Among some 200,000 clones, around 89% were seen once, and the ten largest hold 6.1%. Deletions cut 1 base from V and 9 bases from J, with 7 bases between. The CDR3 contains 12 residues. Germline assignment: CDR1 ENHRY and CDR2 SYGVKD. The data are from a study of T cell responses to AZD1222 COVID-19 vaccine. General study points: Possibly, clonal diversity was underestimated; donors were largely white British and included more females.

This rearrangement joins TRBV10-3 to TRBJ1-5; D call uncertain. Sequenced here: peripheral blood, sampled on day 0 of AZD1222 vaccination. The TCR sequence derives from an adult in good health. In DNA form, the CDR3 reads TGTGCCATCAGTGAGTTGTCCGGGCCCCAGCATTTT. It is translated as CAISELSGPQHF.